This entry describes one TCR beta chain. TCRdb's copy holds only in-frame clones and misses some; the assay was immunoSEQ multiplex PCR. Seen here are 75,000 or so clones, around nine tenths observed once, and the top ten hold approximately 5%. Trimming cost V 5 bases and J 2 bases, with 22 bases left between them. CDR3 length: 17 amino acids. In germline, CDR1 is MNHNY, CDR2 SVGAGI (reference sequence). This specimen belongs to a study of control samples from healthy donors and cancer patients. The receptor was derived from a man in his sixties with colorectal cancer. The chain joins TRBV6-6 to TRBJ2-7, with D possibly being TRBD2 (5 bases). The sample taken for sequencing was PBMCs. The CDR3 bases are TGTGCCAGCAGTCGCGTCCGAGGGCCGGTAAAAGCCTACGAGCAGTACTTC. Translation: CASSRVRGPVKAYEQYF.